This T cell receptor beta chain was sequenced for a study of identical twins. V lost 2 bases and J 3 bases, leaving 10 bases between the germline ends. The CDR3 has 14 residues. Each CDR3 protein gets one entry after TCRdb re-called the 5' RACE reads with MiXCR. The sample gives 1.5 million to 2 million distinct CDR3 sequences, less than 40% of which show up once; less than 0.35% is in the top ten. Sequencing input: cord blood. This receptor was taken from a newborn girl in good health. The rearrangement joins TRBV12-3 or TRBV12-4 to TRBJ1-1, with D possibly matching TRBD1 (5 bases). The CDR3 here is CASSLWGLYTEAFF. CDR3 DNA: TGTGCCAGCAGTTTATGGGGGTTGTACACTGAAGCTTTCTTT.